Presented here are 18 T cell receptor beta chains from one specimen sequenced in a study of human thymus T cells. Here immunoSEQ multiplex PCR was the method, and the copy in TCRdb shows in-frame clones only, minus some. The sample holds tens of thousands of clones, 94% seen once. Sequencing was performed on blood. These receptors all come from a boy under three years old with a congenital heart defect but otherwise immunologically healthy.

V and J are TRBV5-1 and TRBJ1-1, with 10 positions matching TRBD1. Germline CDR1 and CDR2: SGHRS and YFSETQ. The CDR3 has 14 residues. J lost 4 bases, V lost 5 bases, and 5 bases had no gene match. CDR3 coding DNA: TGCGCCAGCAGGCTGGGACAGGGGAGCACTGAAGCTTTCTTT. Protein: CASRLGQGSTEAFF.

This sequence joins TRBV4-1 and TRBJ2-3, with D perhaps TRBD1 or TRBD2 (5 bases each). V was cut by 4 bases and J by 4 bases, with 15 bases left in between. This CDR3 region has 15 residues. Germline assignment: CDR1 MGHRA and CDR2 YSYEKL. CDR3 region: CASSRDAFLADTQYF. CDR3 nucleotides: TGCGCCAGCAGCCGGGACGCCTTCCTGGCAGATACGCAGTATTTT.

The V and J genes are TRBV6-5 and TRBJ1-3; no reliable D call. V gave up 2 bases and J gave up 0 bases, with 5 bases separating them. From germline, CDR1 is MNHEY and CDR2 SVGAGI. The CDR3 has 14 amino acids. In nucleotides, the CDR3 is TGTGCCAGCAGTTACACAAACTCTGGAAACACCATATATTTT. The encoded protein is CASSYTNSGNTIYF.

This chain connects TRBV5-4 to TRBJ1-5; D not certain. The CDR3 runs to 13 residues. CDR1 SGHNT and CDR2 YYREEE come from the germline V gene (reference sequence). The ends were cut back, 0 bases at V and 5 bases at J, with 6 bases in the middle. The CDR3 DNA reads TGTGCCAGCAGCTTGGGTTGGGATCAGCCCCAGCATTTT. This encodes CASSLGWDQPQHF.

The chain uses TRBV10-3 and TRBJ2-3, with no clear D. Trimming took off 0 bases at V and 7 bases at J, with 8 bases between the two ends. The germline gives CDR1 ENHRY, CDR2 SYGVKD. The CDR3 length is 13 residues. The CDR3: CAISESTVYTQYF. CDR3 nucleotide sequence: TGTGCCATCAGTGAGTCTACTGTATATACGCAGTATTTT.

The rearrangement joins TRBV19 to TRBJ2-3, with a weak D call TRBD1 (5 bases). Germline CDR1 reads LNHDA; CDR2 reads SQIVND (reference sequence). This CDR3 region has 13 residues. V lost 7 bases and J 0 bases, leaving 8 bases between the germline ends. The CDR3: CASKGVSTDTQYF. The CDR3 DNA reads TGTGCCAGTAAAGGGGTAAGCACAGATACGCAGTATTTT.

The CDR3 loop reads CASSRTGDGYTF. CDR3 sequence (DNA): TGTGCCAGCAGCCGGACAGGGGATGGCTACACCTTC. The rearrangement uses TRBV4-2 and TRBJ1-2; 9 nucleotides align to TRBD1. The CDR3 loop spans 12 amino acids. V was pared by 4 bases and J by 6 bases, with 0 bases of the junction left unmatched. From germline, CDR1 is LGHNA and CDR2 YNFKEQ.

This chain links TRBV19 with TRBJ2-5, with 8 bases aligning to TRBD2. J was trimmed by 7 bases and V by 10 bases; bases with no gene match: 14. This CDR3 is built from 14 residues. CDR1 is LNHDA and CDR2 is SQIVND in the germline V gene (reference sequence). CDR3: CATTPGGAAGTQYF. Written as DNA, the CDR3 is TGTGCCACCACCCCCGGGGGGGCGGCCGGGACCCAGTACTTC.

This clone occurred once. The chain links TRBV5-1 to TRBJ2-7, with D tentatively TRBD1 (5 bases). From germline, CDR1 is SGHRS and CDR2 YFSETQ. Trimming stripped 0 bases from V and 3 bases from J, with 13 bases between. This CDR3 has 15 amino acids. The CDR3 spells CASSLGRGLIYEQYF. The CDR3 bases are TGCGCCAGCAGCTTGGGTAGGGGCCTCATCTACGAGCAGTACTTC.

The chain links TRBV5-1 to TRBJ2-1; 12 nucleotides match TRBD2. With V trimmed by 4 bases and J by 7 bases, 6 bases remained unmatched. Germline V gene data show CDR1 as SGHRS and CDR2 as YFSETQ. The CDR3 spans 15 residues. Here the CDR3 reads CASSASGGAGNEQFF. CDR3 nucleotides: TGCGCCAGCAGCGCTAGCGGGGGGGCGGGAAATGAGCAGTTCTTC. Based on the CDR3 plus reference TRBV5-1 and TRBJ2-1, the full variable domain is KAGVTQTPRYLIKTRGQQVTLSCSPISGHRSVSWYQQTPGQGLQFLFEYFSETQRNKGNFPGRFSGRQFSNSRSEMNVSTLELGDSALYLCASSASGGAGNEQFFGPGTRLTVL.

CDR3 region: CASSTDRAEANYGYTF. CDR3 in DNA: TGTGCCAGTAGTACCGACAGGGCCGAGGCTAACTATGGCTACACCTTC. V usage is TRBV19 and J usage is TRBJ1-2; 7 bases are a match to TRBD1. CDR1 and CDR2 (germline): LNHDA, SQIVND (reference sequence). This CDR3 comprises 16 residues. The J segment lost 0 bases and the V segment lost 4 bases, leaving 8 bases of the junction unmatched.

This sequence joins TRBV2 and TRBJ2-7; 7 bases match TRBD1. This CDR3 is 11 amino acids long. J was trimmed by 3 bases and V by 8 bases; bases with no gene match: 1. In germline, CDR1 is SNHLY, CDR2 FYNNEI. DNA for the CDR3: TGTGCCAGCGGACAGGACTACGAGCAGTACTTC. Residues: CASGQDYEQYF.

The chain recombines TRBV5-1 with TRBJ2-7, with TRBD1 matching 8 bases. CDR3 length: 13 residues. V gave up 4 bases and J gave up 3 bases; unmatched junction bases: 3. The germline V gene encodes CDR1 SGHRS and CDR2 YFSETQ. The CDR3 bases are TGCGCCAGCAGCGCCGACAGGGGCTACGAGCAGTACTTC. Translated, it gives CASSADRGYEQYF.

The chain uses TRBV11-3 and TRBJ2-5, with TRBD1 matching over 8 bases. The CDR3 is made up of 14 amino acids. With V trimmed by 5 bases and J by 4 bases, 6 bases remained unmatched. CDR1 SGHNT and CDR2 YENEEA come from the germline V gene. The CDR3 nucleotides are TGTGCCAGCAGCGAGCAGGGGGCTCGAGAGACCCAGTACTTC. It is translated as CASSEQGARETQYF.

V usage is TRBV7-6 and J usage is TRBJ1-5; unclear D gene. CDR1 SGHVS and CDR2 FNYEAQ come from the germline V gene. Trimming took 5 bases from V and 5 from J, leaving 10 bases between them. CDR3 length equals 13 residues. CDR3 bases: TGTGCCAGCAGCCGCACGGGAGATCAGCCCCAGCATTTT. Its protein is CASSRTGDQPQHF.

The gene calls are TRBV29-1 and TRBJ1-2; TRBD1 matches at 9 bases. The CDR3 has 14 amino acids. Germline V CDR1 and CDR2: SQVTM, ANQGSEA. Trimming removed 7 bases from V and 4 bases from J; junction bases left unmatched: 10. CDR3 protein: CSAGRQGGIYGYTF. As DNA, the CDR3 is TGCAGCGCCGGGCGACAGGGGGGAATCTATGGCTACACCTTC.

The gene calls are TRBV28 and TRBJ1-5; maybe TRBD1 (6 bases). Germline V lookup: CDR1 MDHEN, CDR2 SYDVKM. This CDR3 contains 15 residues. V lost 2 bases, J lost 0 bases, and 8 bases lay in between. The CDR3 DNA is TGTGCCAGCAGTTTAGGGACAAATAGCAATCAGCCCCAGCATTTT. This translates into CASSLGTNSNQPQHF.

The chain uses TRBV30 and TRBJ2-1; TRBD2 aligns across 11 bases. This CDR3 has 13 residues. After removal of 1 base from V and 7 bases from J, the junction contained 0 bases not matched to a gene. CDR1 is GTSNPN and CDR2 is SVGIG in the germline V gene (reference sequence). The CDR3 DNA follows: TGTGCCTGGAGTGGACTAGCGGGGAATGAGCAGTTCTTC. It codes for CAWSGLAGNEQFF.